The entry below describes one T cell receptor beta chain. V lost 5 bases to trimming and J lost 3 bases; unmatched junction nucleotides: 9. The germline gives CDR1 SEHNR, CDR2 FQNEAQ (reference sequence). The CDR3 is made up of 17 amino acids. The table came from immunoSEQ multiplex PCR; TCRdb's copy has only in-frame clones and leaves some out. This table has some 500,000 clones, 77% appearing once. Nashville, Tennessee was home to all donors, who were Caucasian adults. The sample belongs to a study of shared clonotypes between healthy human individuals. The chain joins TRBV7-9 to TRBJ1-4; 10 bases align to TRBD1. Input material: PBMCs. This sequence was found in a woman between 40 and 50 years old in good health. Some clones in this sample may be carry-over from other donors' samples. The CDR3, as DNA: TGTGCCAGCAGCCCCGACAGGGGGCTAGGAGCTAATGAAAAACTGTTTTTT. Encoded protein: CASSPDRGLGANEKLFF.